This entry is about one T cell receptor (beta chain). The antigen is undetermined. V was pared by 1 base and J by 5 bases, with 12 bases between. CDR1 and CDR2 from the germline V gene are SGHNT and YYREEE (reference sequence). This CDR3 is built from 14 residues. In the PCR, 60 Vbeta and 13 Jbeta primers were used. Repertoires were generated with immunoSEQ multiplex PCR, while TCRdb's copy carries only in-frame clones and drops some. In the table there are 160,000 or so clones, approximately 81% of which are singletons. This sample was included in a study of cytomegalovirus exposure and HLA in healthy donors. Donors likely had unrecorded immune exposures despite being nominally healthy when sampled. Study findings and constraints: A few V segments could not be told apart, such as TRBV6-2 and TRBV6-3, and were left out.

Sequenced sample: PBMCs. The chain couples TRBV5-4 to TRBJ2-5; no firm D call. The receptor was isolated from a young man in good health and CMV-seronegative. CDR3 region: CASSLRDAGETQYF. The CDR3 nucleotides are TGTGCCAGCAGCTTGCGCGACGCCGGGGAGACCCAGTACTTC.